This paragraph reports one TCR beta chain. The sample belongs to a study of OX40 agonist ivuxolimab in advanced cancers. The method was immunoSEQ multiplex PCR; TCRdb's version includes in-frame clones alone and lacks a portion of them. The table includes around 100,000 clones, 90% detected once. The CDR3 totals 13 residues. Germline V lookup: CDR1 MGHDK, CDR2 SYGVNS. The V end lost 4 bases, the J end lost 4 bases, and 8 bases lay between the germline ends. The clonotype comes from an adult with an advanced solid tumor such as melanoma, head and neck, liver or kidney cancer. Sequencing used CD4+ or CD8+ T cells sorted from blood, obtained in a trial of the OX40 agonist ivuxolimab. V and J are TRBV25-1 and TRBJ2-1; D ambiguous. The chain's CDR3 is CASSGAPYNEQFF. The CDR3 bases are TGTGCCAGCAGTGGTGCTCCTTACAATGAGCAGTTCTTC.